This T cell receptor beta chain was captured in a study of blood T cell repertoires in COVID-19. The overall study: T cells, B-cell-depleted T cells, or PBMCs supplied cDNA or gDNA.

CDR1 and CDR2 from the germline V gene are MDHEN and SYDVKM. The CDR3 is made up of 16 amino acids. The J segment lost 5 bases and the V segment lost 5 bases, leaving 4 bases of the junction unmatched. Clones were sequenced by immunoSEQ multiplex PCR, and TCRdb holds only the in-frame ones, with some missing. The repertoire consists of about 170,000 clones, with roughly 85% occurring once and the leading ten covering around 17%. The chain couples TRBV28 to TRBJ2-1; 15 positions match TRBD2. The sequence derives from a woman in her 70s in a cohort exposed to, infected with or recovered from COVID-19 (not recorded which). Sequenced sample: PBMCs or T cells enriched from blood (not recorded which). CDR3 protein: CASSGLAGGPDNEQFF. CDR3 sequence (DNA): TGTGCCAGCAGTGGACTAGCGGGAGGGCCAGACAATGAGCAGTTCTTC.